The 6 T cell receptor beta chains below all came from one sample that was sequenced in a study of blood T cell repertoires in COVID-19. Using immunoSEQ multiplex PCR, the repertoire was profiled, and TCRdb retains in-frame clones only, with some absent. The table lists over 150,000 clones, 65% to 85% of them singletons. Material for sequencing was peripheral blood. The receptor set was obtained from a woman aged 40 to 50 with COVID-19, enrolled during active disease.

The chain recombines TRBV18 with TRBJ2-3; TRBD2 matches at 15 bases. After removal of 0 bases from V and 6 bases from J, the junction contained 4 bases not matched to a gene. CDR3 length equals 17 residues. The germline V gene has CDR1 KGHSH and CDR2 LQKENI. The CDR3 DNA follows: TGTGCCAGCTCACCACCGGGACTAGCGGGGGGACTCGATACGCAGTATTTT. It is translated as CASSPPGLAGGLDTQYF.

The chain joins TRBV11-3 to TRBJ1-1, with 11 bases fitting TRBD1. The CDR3 spans 16 residues. J lost 1 base, V lost 2 bases, and 3 bases had no gene match. Germline loops: CDR1 SGHNT, CDR2 YENEEA. This CDR3 is CASSLTGQGANTEAFF. The CDR3 DNA follows: TGTGCCAGCAGCTTAACCGGACAGGGGGCGAACACTGAAGCTTTCTTT.

V usage is TRBV27 and J usage is TRBJ2-7; 13 bases map to TRBD2. J lost 0 bases, V lost 4 bases, and 9 bases had no gene match. The V gene's germline CDR1 is MNHEY and CDR2 SMNVEV (reference sequence). This CDR3 is 18 amino acids long. The CDR3 sequence: CASSSRLAGGRSSYEQYF. CDR3 sequence (DNA): TGTGCCAGCAGTTCCCGACTAGCGGGGGGTCGGAGCTCCTACGAGCAGTACTTC.

The chain couples TRBV19 to TRBJ2-1, with TRBD2 identical over 12 bases. The ends lost 5 bases at V and 5 bases at J; junction bases unmatched: 1. The germline V gene encodes CDR1 LNHDA and CDR2 SQIVND (reference sequence). CDR3 size: 14 residues. The CDR3 DNA reads TGTGCCAGTAGTCGGACTAGCGGGGACAATGAGCAGTTCTTC. Encoded protein: CASSRTSGDNEQFF.

The chain couples TRBV28 to TRBJ2-5; D perhaps matches TRBD1 (7 bases). CDR1 MDHEN and CDR2 SYDVKM come from the germline V gene. CDR3 length: 13 residues. V was clipped by 5 bases and J by 5 bases, with 12 bases between them. This CDR3 is CASSPGGRETQYF. As DNA, the CDR3 is TGTGCCAGCAGTCCAGGGGGGAGGGAGACCCAGTACTTC.

The chain uses TRBV7-8 and TRBJ1-2, with a possible D match to TRBD1 (6 bases). Germline V CDR1 and CDR2: SGHVS, FQNEAQ. Trimming removed 2 bases at V and 2 bases at J, with 9 bases between. The CDR3 is made up of 14 amino acids. This CDR3 is CASSLMGQNYGYTF. The CDR3 DNA reads as TGTGCCAGCAGCTTAATGGGACAAAACTATGGCTACACCTTC.